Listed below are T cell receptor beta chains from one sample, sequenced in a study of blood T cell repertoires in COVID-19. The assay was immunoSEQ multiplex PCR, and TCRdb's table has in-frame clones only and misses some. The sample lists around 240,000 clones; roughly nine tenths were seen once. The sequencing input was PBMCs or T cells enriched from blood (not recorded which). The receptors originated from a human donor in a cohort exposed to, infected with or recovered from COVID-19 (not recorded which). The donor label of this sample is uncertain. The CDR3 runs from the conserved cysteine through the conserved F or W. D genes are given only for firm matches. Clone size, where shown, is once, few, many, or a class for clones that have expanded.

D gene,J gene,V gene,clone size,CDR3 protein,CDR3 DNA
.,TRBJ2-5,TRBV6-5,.,CASSRPTQETQYF,TGTGCCAGCAGCCGACCGACTCAAGAGACCCAGTACTTC
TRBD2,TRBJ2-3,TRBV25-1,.,CASSERREGKTDTQYF,TGTGCCAGCAGTGAACGAAGGGAGGGGAAAACAGATACGCAGTATTTT
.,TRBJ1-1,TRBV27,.,CASSGGGTTEAFF,TGTGCCAGCAGCGGAGGAGGGACCACTGAAGCTTTCTTT
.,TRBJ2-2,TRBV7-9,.,CASSLPTGELFF,TGTGCCAGCAGCTTACCGACCGGGGAGCTGTTTTTT
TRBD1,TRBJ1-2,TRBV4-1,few,CASSHGTADGYTF,TGCGCCAGCAGCCACGGGACAGCCGATGGCTACACCTTC
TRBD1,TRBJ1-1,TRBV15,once,CATSRILRGLTDTEAFF,TGTGCCACCAGCAGAATACTGAGGGGGCTTACGGACACTGAAGCTTTCTTT
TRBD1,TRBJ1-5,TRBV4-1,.,CASSQEQGYQPQHF,TGCGCCAGCAGCCAAGAACAGGGGTATCAGCCCCAGCATTTT
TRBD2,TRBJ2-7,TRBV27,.,CASRVYVAGGYEQYF,TGTGCCAGCAGGGTGTATGTAGCGGGGGGCTACGAGCAGTACTTC
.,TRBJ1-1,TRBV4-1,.,CASSQVSGQNTEAFF,TGCGCCAGCAGCCAAGTTTCAGGGCAGAACACTGAAGCTTTCTTT
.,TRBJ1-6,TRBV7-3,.,CASSLTGNSPLHF,TGTGCCAGCAGCCTGACTGGTAATTCACCCCTCCACTTT
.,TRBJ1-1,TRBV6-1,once,CASSEKGRGKGEAFF,TGTGCCAGCAGTGAAAAGGGAAGGGGAAAAGGTGAAGCTTTCTTT
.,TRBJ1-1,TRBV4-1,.,CASSQGQQGRVYTNTEAFF,TGCGCCAGCAGCCAAGGGCAACAGGGCCGCGTATATACGAACACTGAAGCTTTCTTT
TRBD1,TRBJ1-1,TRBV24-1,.,CATSETGLDFPFF,TGTGCCACCAGTGAGACAGGGTTGGATTTTCCTTTCTTT
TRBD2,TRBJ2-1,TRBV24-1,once,CATSDRRLAGGNEQFF,TGTGCCACCAGTGATCGTAGACTAGCGGGGGGGAATGAGCAGTTCTTC
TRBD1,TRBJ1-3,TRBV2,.,CASAGDSSGNTIYF,TGTGCCAGCGCTGGGGACAGCTCTGGAAACACCATATATTTT
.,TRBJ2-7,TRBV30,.,CAWRARSSYEQYF,TGTGCCTGGCGTGCTAGGAGCTCCTACGAGCAGTACTTC
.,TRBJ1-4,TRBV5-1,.,CASSVDSSVVEKLFF,TGCGCCAGCAGCGTTGACTCCAGCGTGGTCGAAAAACTGTTTTTT
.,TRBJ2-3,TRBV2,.,CASRYTDTQYF,TGTGCCAGCAGGTACACAGATACGCAGTATTTT
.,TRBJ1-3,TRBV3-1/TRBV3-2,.,CASSQDFAGGTGNTIYF,TGTGCCAGCAGCCAAGATTTTGCGGGGGGCACTGGAAACACCATATATTTT
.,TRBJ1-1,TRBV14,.,CASSQNPTVNTEAFF,TGTGCCAGCAGCCAAAACCCGACTGTGAACACTGAAGCTTTCTTT
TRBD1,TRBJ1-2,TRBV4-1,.,CASSQRDRESYGYTF,TGCGCCAGCAGCCAACGGGACAGAGAATCGTATGGCTACACCTTC
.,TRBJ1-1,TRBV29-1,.,CSVEGLHRVEAFF,TGCAGCGTTGAAGGCCTCCACAGAGTTGAAGCTTTCTTT
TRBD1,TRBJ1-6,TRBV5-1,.,CASSLEGQGNSPLHF,TGCGCCAGCAGCTTGGAGGGACAGGGTAATTCACCCCTCCACTTT
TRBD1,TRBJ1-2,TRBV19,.,CASSVGPDRTLYGYTF,TGTGCCAGTAGTGTCGGTCCGGACAGGACTCTCTATGGCTACACCTTC
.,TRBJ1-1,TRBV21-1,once,CASSKGGTGEAFF,TGTGCCAGCAGCAAGGGGGGTACAGGAGAAGCTTTCTTT
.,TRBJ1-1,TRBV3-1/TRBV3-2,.,CASSQGATNTEAFF,TGTGCCAGCAGCCAAGGGGCCACGAACACTGAAGCTTTCTTT
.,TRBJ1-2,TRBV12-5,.,CASSGQLYGYTF,TGTGCTAGTAGCGGACAGCTCTATGGCTACACCTTC
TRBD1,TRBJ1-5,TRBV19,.,CASSIEGTGLSQPQHF,TGTGCCAGTAGTATAGAGGGGACAGGTCTATCTCAGCCCCAGCATTTT
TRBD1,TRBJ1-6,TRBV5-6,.,CASSLEGAYNSPLHF,TGTGCCAGCAGCTTAGAGGGGGCTTATAATTCACCCCTCCACTTT
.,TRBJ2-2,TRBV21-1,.,CASNTGFLNTGELFF,TGTGCCAGCAACACCGGGTTTTTGAACACCGGGGAGCTGTTTTTT
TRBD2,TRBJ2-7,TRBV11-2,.,CASSLDGVGLAGARSYEQYF,TGTGCCAGCAGCTTAGATGGTGTAGGGCTAGCGGGGGCTCGCTCCTACGAGCAGTACTTC
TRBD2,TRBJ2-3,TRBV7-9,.,CASTPWSGGATDTQYF,TGTGCCAGCACCCCCTGGAGCGGGGGGGCGACAGATACGCAGTATTTT
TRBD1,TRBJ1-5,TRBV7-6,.,CASSLGTGGSGSNQPQHF,TGTGCCAGCAGCTTAGGGACAGGGGGGTCAGGCAGCAATCAGCCCCAGCATTTT
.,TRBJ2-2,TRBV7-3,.,CASSSSPGALNTGELFF,TGTGCCAGCAGCTCGTCCCCGGGAGCCTTGAACACCGGGGAGCTGTTTTTT
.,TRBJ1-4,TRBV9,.,CASSVASRGNEKLFF,TGTGCCAGCAGCGTAGCCAGCAGGGGAAATGAAAAACTGTTTTTT
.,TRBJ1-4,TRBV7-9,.,CASSFHSGGNEKLFF,TGTGCCAGCAGCTTTCATAGCGGTGGCAATGAAAAACTGTTTTTT
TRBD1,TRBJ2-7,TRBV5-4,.,CASSAGQEAYEQYF,TGTGCCAGCAGCGCGGGACAGGAGGCCTACGAGCAGTACTTC
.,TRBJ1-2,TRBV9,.,CASSLGQPGDYGYTF,TGTGCCAGCAGCCTCGGACAGCCCGGAGACTATGGCTACACCTTC
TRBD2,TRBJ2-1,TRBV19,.,CASSSLAGGINEQFF,TGTGCCAGTAGTTCACTAGCGGGGGGTATCAATGAGCAGTTCTTC
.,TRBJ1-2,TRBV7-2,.,CASNFRDTTNYGYTF,TGTGCCAGCAACTTCCGGGACACAACTAACTATGGCTACACCTTC
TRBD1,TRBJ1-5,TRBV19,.,CASSDGQGAGQPQHF,TGTGCCAGTAGTGACGGACAGGGGGCGGGTCAGCCCCAGCATTTT
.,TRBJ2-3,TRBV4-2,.,CASSQGAGGTDTQYF,TGTGCCAGCAGCCAAGGAGCAGGGGGGACAGATACGCAGTATTTT
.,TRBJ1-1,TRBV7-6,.,CASSPGDLQTFTEAFF,TGTGCCAGCAGCCCAGGGGATCTTCAAACCTTCACTGAAGCTTTCTTT
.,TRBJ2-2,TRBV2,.,CASNRDSGELFF,TGTGCCAGCAACCGGGATTCCGGGGAGCTGTTTTTT
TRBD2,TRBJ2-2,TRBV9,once,CASSASGGLNTGELFF,TGTGCCAGCAGCGCTAGCGGGGGCTTGAACACCGGGGAGCTGTTTTTT
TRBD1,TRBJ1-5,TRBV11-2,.,CASSSFDRGQPQHF,TGTGCCAGCAGCTCCTTCGACAGGGGGCAGCCCCAGCATTTT
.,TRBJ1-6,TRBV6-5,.,CASDVRENSPLHF,TGTGCCAGCGATGTTCGGGAGAATTCACCCCTCCACTTT
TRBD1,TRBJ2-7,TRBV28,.,CASSKRQGSVHEQYF,TGTGCCAGCAGTAAACGACAGGGTAGCGTCCACGAGCAGTACTTC
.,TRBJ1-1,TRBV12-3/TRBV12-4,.,CASSLGGGSEAFF,TGTGCCAGCAGTTTAGGCGGGGGATCTGAAGCTTTCTTT